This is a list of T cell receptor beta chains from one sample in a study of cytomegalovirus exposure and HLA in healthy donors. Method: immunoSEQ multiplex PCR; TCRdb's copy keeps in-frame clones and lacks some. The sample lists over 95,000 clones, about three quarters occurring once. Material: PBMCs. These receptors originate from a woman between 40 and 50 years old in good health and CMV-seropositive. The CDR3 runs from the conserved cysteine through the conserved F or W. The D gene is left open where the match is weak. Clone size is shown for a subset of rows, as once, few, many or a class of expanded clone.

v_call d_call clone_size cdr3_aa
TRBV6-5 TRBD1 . CASSYYRTGFLEQYF
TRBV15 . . CATGLGALNTGELFF
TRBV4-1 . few CASSQDPAGILIYGYTF
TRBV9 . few CASRSPGSSYNEQFF
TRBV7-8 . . CASSLDRGAKNEQFF
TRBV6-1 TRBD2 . CASSGGTSGKNIQYF
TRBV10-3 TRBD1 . CASSRDSYSNQPQHF
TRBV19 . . CAGSIGRSNQPQHF
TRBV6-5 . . CASSYSAGTAGNTIYF
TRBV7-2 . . CASSFGSQGFYEQYF
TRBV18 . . CASSETESTYGYTF
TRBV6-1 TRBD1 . CASSWGQFGETQYF
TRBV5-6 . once CASSLYGATDTQYF
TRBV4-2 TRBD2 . CASSPLQGERGERQFF
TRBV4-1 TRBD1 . CASSQRQGELHGYTF
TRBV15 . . CATRRGTTDTQYF
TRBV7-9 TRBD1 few CSSTQGSGQGAYGYTF